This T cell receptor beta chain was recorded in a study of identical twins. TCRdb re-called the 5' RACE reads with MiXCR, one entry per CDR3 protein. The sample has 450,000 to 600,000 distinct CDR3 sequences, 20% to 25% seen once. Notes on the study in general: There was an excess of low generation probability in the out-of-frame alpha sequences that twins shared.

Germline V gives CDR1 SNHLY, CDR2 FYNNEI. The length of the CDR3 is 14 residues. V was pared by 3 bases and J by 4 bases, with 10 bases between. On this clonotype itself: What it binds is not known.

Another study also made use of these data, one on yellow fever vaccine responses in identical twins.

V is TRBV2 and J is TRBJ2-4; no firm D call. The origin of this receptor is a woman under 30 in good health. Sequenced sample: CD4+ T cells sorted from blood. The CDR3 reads CASSDGVQKNIQYF. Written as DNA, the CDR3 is TGTGCCAGCAGTGATGGGGTACAGAAAAACATTCAGTACTTC.